Each of the 29 T cell receptor beta chains below was sequenced from the same sample in a study of cytomegalovirus exposure and HLA in healthy donors. Primers: 60 Vbeta forward and 13 Jbeta reverse. Profiling relied on immunoSEQ multiplex PCR, and the TCRdb table lists in-frame clones only, not all of them. The table has fewer than 200,000 clones, roughly 80% seen once; the top ten hold around 6.7%. Sequences were obtained from PBMCs. The receptors here all came from a woman aged 30 to 39 in good health and CMV-seropositive.

The CDR3 DNA sequence: TGTGCCAGCAGTGAGGCTAGACTTTACGGCTACACCTTC. Protein sequence: CASSEARLYGYTF. The rearrangement uses TRBV6-1 and TRBJ1-2; D not certain. CDR3 length: 13 residues. Trimming took off 3 bases at V and 8 bases at J, with 13 bases between the two ends. Germline CDR1 MNHNS, CDR2 SASEGT.

V and J are TRBV4-3 and TRBJ2-2, with TRBD1 matching over 8 bases. This CDR3 has 17 amino acids. The trim removed 4 bases at V and 6 bases at J, leaving 13 bases unmatched. Germline CDR1 and CDR2: LGHNA and YSLEER. CDR3 nucleotide sequence: TGCGCCAGCAGCCCAACCGTGCAGGGGGCGTTGTCCGGGGAGCTGTTTTTT. Its protein is CASSPTVQGALSGELFF.

This clone was seen only a few times. This chain joins TRBV29-1 and TRBJ2-5; D unresolved. This CDR3 is built from 13 residues. V gave up 5 bases and J gave up 0 bases, with 10 bases separating them. Per germline, CDR1 SQVTM and CDR2 ANQGSEA. The chain's CDR3 is CSVLTSYQETQYF. CDR3 coding DNA: TGCAGCGTTCTTACTTCGTACCAAGAGACCCAGTACTTC.

The chain carries TRBV21-1 and TRBJ1-3; TRBD1 reflects the table's D call only, with no check against the DNA. TRBV21-1 is recorded as a pseudogene. The CDR3 has 16 amino acids. Written as DNA, the CDR3 is TGTGCCAGCAGGTGGACAGGGATGTGGCGGGGAAACACCATATATTTT. Its protein is CASRWTGMWRGNTIYF.

This clone was observed a single time. This chain uses TRBV15 with TRBJ2-7; D is uncertain. Germline V gives CDR1 LNHNV, CDR2 YYDKDF (reference sequence). The CDR3 covers 13 residues. V lost 0 bases, J lost 3 bases, and 6 bases lay in between. The CDR3 sequence: CATSRDRNYEQYF. The DNA for the CDR3 is TGTGCCACCAGCAGAGACAGGAACTACGAGCAGTACTTC.

V gene TRBV5-1 combines with J gene TRBJ2-7; 8 bases fit TRBD1. CDR1 is SGHRS and CDR2 is YFSETQ in the germline V gene. This CDR3 region has 16 residues. The V segment lost 0 bases and the J segment 6 bases; nucleotides outside the gene matches: 11. The CDR3 nucleotides read TGCGCCAGCAGCTTGGCGGGGACAGGTCATTGGTGCGAGCAGTACTTC. Translating gives CASSLAGTGHWCEQYF.

J is TRBJ1-1 and V is TRBV28; TRBD1 matches at 10 bases. Germline assignment: CDR1 MDHEN and CDR2 SYDVKM. This CDR3 has 14 amino acids. Trimming removed 7 bases from V and 5 bases from J; junction bases left unmatched: 7. In DNA, the CDR3 is TGTGCCAGCACCCAGGACAGGGGGGGTACTGAAGCTTTCTTT. It is translated as CASTQDRGGTEAFF.

This rearrangement joins TRBV27 to TRBJ1-2; possible D gene TRBD1, 5 bases. Trimming pared 6 bases from V and 5 bases from J, leaving 13 bases between. This CDR3 contains 13 residues. The germline V gene encodes CDR1 MNHEY and CDR2 SMNVEV (reference sequence). CDR3 nucleotide sequence: TGTGCCAGCAGCCTCGGGGGAGGGTATGGCTACACCTTC. Translated, it gives CASSLGGGYGYTF.

The genes are TRBV4-3 and TRBJ1-1; 7 nucleotides line up with TRBD1. CDR1 is LGHNA, CDR2 YSLEER, per germline. After removal of 6 bases from V and 3 bases from J, the junction contained 13 bases not matched to a gene. There are 16 residues in the CDR3. Here the CDR3 reads CASRPGGRGFYTEAFF. CDR3 nucleotide sequence: TGCGCCAGCAGACCAGGGGGTAGGGGGTTCTACACTGAAGCTTTCTTT.

V is TRBV19 and J is TRBJ1-1, with 8 nucleotides matching TRBD1. The V and J ends lost 5 bases and 4 bases, in that order; junction bases with no gene match: 3. The CDR3 spans 13 residues. Germline CDR1 LNHDA, CDR2 SQIVND (reference sequence). CDR3 nucleotides: TGTGCCAGTAGTGCAACAGGGGGCACTGAAGCTTTCTTT. It encodes CASSATGGTEAFF.

The chain recombines TRBV10-3 with TRBJ1-1; 9 nucleotides align to TRBD1. This CDR3 is built from 12 residues. V shed 3 bases and J 8 bases; nucleotides not matched to a gene: 1. Germline values: CDR1 ENHRY, CDR2 SYGVKD. The CDR3 loop is CAISEGTGEAFF. The DNA for the CDR3 is TGTGCCATCAGTGAAGGGACAGGGGAAGCTTTCTTT.

This rearrangement joins TRBV12-5 to TRBJ2-7; TRBD2 aligns across 7 bases. This CDR3 spans 15 amino acids. The junction had 10 bases not matched to a gene; V was cut back by 7 bases and J by 1 base. Germline V gives CDR1 LGHNT, CDR2 FRNRAP. DNA for the CDR3: TGTGCTAGTGCCCGAGAGAGACTAGCTTCCTACGAGCAGTACTTC. It is translated as CASARERLASYEQYF.

The chain joins TRBV27 to TRBJ2-1, with 8 bases lining up with TRBD1. This CDR3 has 15 amino acids. Per germline, CDR1 MNHEY and CDR2 SMNVEV (reference sequence). With 9 bases clipped from V and 5 bases from J, the junction kept 12 bases outside the gene matches. CDR3 sequence: CASRRPGTGNNEQFF. The CDR3 DNA sequence: TGTGCCAGTAGACGACCCGGGACAGGCAACAATGAGCAGTTCTTC.

The rearrangement links TRBV5-1 to TRBJ1-1, with 7 bases that match TRBD1. The CDR3 spans 16 residues. The V segment lost 1 base and the J segment 1 base; nucleotides outside the gene matches: 7. Germline V lookup: CDR1 SGHRS, CDR2 YFSETQ. CDR3 in amino acids: CASSLTKGASNTEAFF. CDR3 bases: TGCGCCAGCAGCTTGACCAAGGGGGCTTCGAACACTGAAGCTTTCTTT.

The chain has TRBV7-3 and TRBJ2-2; D gene unclear. Between the trimmed V and J ends, which lost 5 bases and 7 bases, there was a span of 11 bases. CDR1 and CDR2 from the germline V gene are SGHTA and FQGTGA. The CDR3 has 13 residues. In nucleotides, the CDR3 is TGTGCCAGCAGCCCGCGATCGGGCGGGGAGCTGTTTTTT. This gives the protein CASSPRSGGELFF.

J is TRBJ2-4 and V is TRBV18; tentatively, D is TRBD2 (5 bases). The CDR3 sequence is 17 residues long. V was clipped by 0 bases and J by 7 bases, with 19 bases between them. Germline V gene data show CDR1 as KGHSH and CDR2 as LQKENI. The chain's CDR3 is CASSPPDRGLLRNIQYF. CDR3 nucleotide sequence: TGTGCCAGCTCACCACCGGACCGAGGACTGTTGAGGAACATTCAGTACTTC.

The V gene is TRBV6-1, the J gene TRBJ2-7; 7 bases are shared with TRBD1. The CDR3 totals 14 residues. Germline values: CDR1 MNHNS, CDR2 SASEGT. V lost 2 bases, J lost 7 bases, and 8 bases stayed unmatched. Here the CDR3 DNA reads TGTGCCAGCAGTGAACGGGACAGACTTGGGGAGCAGTACTTC. Residues: CASSERDRLGEQYF.

This sequence joins TRBV27 and TRBJ2-1; the D gene is possibly TRBD2 (6 bases). Germline V gene lookup returns CDR1 MNHEY and CDR2 SMNVEV (reference sequence). The CDR3 length is 14 residues. Trimming pared 0 bases from V and 4 bases from J, leaving 7 bases between. The CDR3 nucleotides are TGTGCCAGCAGTTTATCGGGACTGTACAATGAGCAGTTCTTC. Translation: CASSLSGLYNEQFF.

Regarding this clone: This likely comes from a read error, as the CDR3 has no conserved phenylalanine or tryptophan at its end. The chain joins TRBV5-4 to TRBJ1-2; TRBD1 matches at 12 bases. The CDR3 consists of 15 residues. With 5 bases clipped from V and 4 bases from J, the junction kept 6 bases outside the gene matches. CDR1 and CDR2 from the germline V gene are SGHNT and YYREEE (reference sequence). CDR3 DNA sequence: TGTGCCAGCAGTTCGGGACAGGGGGCTAGCTATGGCTACACCCTC. This gives the protein CASSSGQGASYGYTL.

The rearrangement links TRBV15 to TRBJ1-2; tentative D call: TRBD1 (5 bases). V lost 9 bases and J 2 bases, leaving 10 bases between the germline ends. This CDR3 has 12 amino acids. The germline V gene has CDR1 LNHNV and CDR2 YYDKDF (reference sequence). The CDR3 region is CATRRGNYGYTF. The CDR3 DNA is TGTGCCACTCGTAGGGGAAACTATGGCTACACCTTC. The full variable domain, in which reference TRBV15 and TRBJ1-2 provide the parts outside the CDR3, is DAMVIQNPRYQVTQFGKPVTLSCSQTLNHNVMYWYQQKSSQAPKLLFHYYDKDFNNEADTPDNFQSRRPNTSFCFLDIRSPGLGDTAMYLCATRRGNYGYTFGSGTRLTVV.

The chain employs TRBV15 and TRBJ2-7; tentatively, D is TRBD2 (6 bases). V was shortened by 0 bases and J by 2 bases, with 14 bases between the two germline ends. Germline-derived CDR1 and CDR2 are LNHNV and YYDKDF (reference sequence). This CDR3 comprises 16 residues. Here the CDR3 reads CATSRDGWGVPYEQYF. Here the CDR3 DNA reads TGTGCCACCAGCAGAGATGGGTGGGGGGTTCCCTACGAGCAGTACTTC.

As concerns this clone: At one end the junction does not follow the germline gene, possibly because of a read error. The chain uses TRBV30 and TRBJ1-2; 8 bases are a match to TRBD1. The CDR3 covers 11 residues. Germline V CDR1 and CDR2: GTSNPN, SVGIG (reference sequence). Here the CDR3 reads CAWKDRVGYTF. CDR3 nucleotide sequence: TGTGCATGGAAGGACAGGGTCGGCTACACCTTC.

Notes on this clone: A junction boundary mismatches the germline segment, possibly from a read error. The same CDR3 is also encoded by other DNA sequences in this sample. The V gene is TRBV28, the J gene TRBJ1-2; D is possibly TRBD1 (5 bases). Germline CDR1 and CDR2: MDHEN and SYDVKM. This CDR3 is 14 amino acids long. The CDR3 region is CASQASGGNYGYTF. The CDR3 DNA follows: TGCGCCAGCCAAGCAAGCGGGGGAAACTATGGCTACACCTTC.

The chain joins TRBV18 to TRBJ2-1; TRBD1 aligns across 8 bases. The V gene's germline CDR1 is KGHSH and CDR2 LQKENI. The V gene end was trimmed by 8 bases and the J gene end by 6 bases; junction bases not matched to a gene: 3. This CDR3 is 12 amino acids long. CDR3 coding DNA: TGTGCCAGCCGAGGACAGGGCAATGAGCAGTTCTTC. Protein sequence: CASRGQGNEQFF.

This clone came up once. The rearrangement links TRBV28 to TRBJ1-2, with 7 bases matching TRBD1. The CDR3 consists of 13 residues. The J segment lost 7 bases and the V segment lost 7 bases, leaving 9 bases of the junction unmatched. The germline V gene has CDR1 MDHEN and CDR2 SYDVKM. The CDR3 loop is CASTQEGATGYTF. The CDR3 region has the DNA TGTGCCAGCACCCAGGAGGGGGCGACTGGCTACACCTTC.

This clone was found a few times. The V call is TRBV4-3, the J call TRBJ1-2; 8 nucleotides align to TRBD1. The trim removed 4 bases at V and 3 bases at J, leaving 7 bases unmatched. CDR3 length: 15 amino acids. Germline CDR1 reads LGHNA; CDR2 reads YSLEER. This chain's CDR3 is CASSRGLGQDYGYTF. The CDR3 DNA is TGCGCCAGCAGCCGAGGACTGGGACAGGACTATGGCTACACCTTC.

V is TRBV29-1 and J is TRBJ2-6; a possible D gene is TRBD1 (8 bases). CDR1 is SQVTM and CDR2 is ANQGSEA in the germline V gene. Trimming removed 4 bases at V and 0 bases at J, with 19 bases between. This CDR3 contains 18 residues. CDR3 bases: TGCAGCGTTGGGGAGGGACAGGCGACATACTCTGGGGCCAACGTCCTGACTTTC. This gives the protein CSVGEGQATYSGANVLTF.

CDR3 in amino acids: CASSQGGRTSSEQYF. The CDR3 region has the DNA TGCGCCAGCAGCCAAGGGGGCCGGACTAGTTCCGAGCAGTACTTC. J is TRBJ2-7 and V is TRBV4-3, with TRBD2 identical over 7 bases. Trimming removed 1 base from V and 6 bases from J; junction bases left unmatched: 9. The CDR3 extends over 15 amino acids. From germline, CDR1 is LGHNA and CDR2 YSLEER.

The V call is TRBV4-1, the J call TRBJ1-3, with D uncertain. This CDR3 has 14 amino acids. V shed 4 bases and J shed 2 bases, with 9 bases lying between them. CDR1 and CDR2 (germline): MGHRA, YSYEKL. CDR3 sequence: CASSPENTGNTIYF. CDR3 bases: TGCGCCAGCAGCCCAGAAAATACTGGAAACACCATATATTTT.